What follows are 14 T cell receptor beta chains derived from one specimen sequenced in a study of OX40 agonist ivuxolimab in advanced cancers. Method: immunoSEQ multiplex PCR; TCRdb's copy keeps in-frame clones and lacks some. The table lists 90,000 to 150,000 clones, 85% to 90% of them singletons. Sample: CD4+ or CD8+ T cells sorted from blood, taken in a trial of the OX40 agonist ivuxolimab. These receptors all stem from an adult with an advanced solid tumor such as melanoma, head and neck, liver or kidney cancer.

Concerning this clone itself: Different DNA sequences within this sample yield the same CDR3. The chain links TRBV9 to TRBJ2-3; D is unresolved. This CDR3 region has 12 residues. V lost 0 bases and J 5 bases, leaving 4 bases between the germline ends. The V gene's germline CDR1 is SGDLS and CDR2 YYNGEE. As DNA, the CDR3 is TGTGCCAGCAGCGTAGCCGGAGATACGCAGTATTTT. Encoded protein: CASSVAGDTQYF.

V usage is TRBV4-3 and J usage is TRBJ1-4; D is perhaps TRBD1 (5 bases). CDR1 is LGHNA and CDR2 is YSLEER in the germline V gene. V lost 3 bases and J 5 bases, leaving 16 bases between the germline ends. The CDR3 contains 16 residues. CDR3 loop: CASSQPTGLGNEKLFF. The DNA of the CDR3 is TGCGCCAGCAGCCAGCCTACAGGTCTGGGGAATGAAAAACTGTTTTTT.

V gene TRBV7-2 combines with J gene TRBJ1-5, with D unresolved. The V end was cut by 2 bases, the J end by 0 bases, with 5 bases between. The CDR3 has 14 amino acids. Germline V gene lookup returns CDR1 SGHTA and CDR2 FQGNSA. The CDR3 loop is CASSLSDSNQPQHF. The CDR3 nucleotides read TGTGCCAGCAGCTTAAGTGATAGCAATCAGCCCCAGCATTTT.

The J gene is TRBJ1-1, the V gene TRBV28; D is undetermined. This CDR3 has 12 residues. The germline CDR1 and CDR2 sequences are MDHEN and SYDVKM. Trimming stripped 9 bases from V and 3 bases from J, with 11 bases between. CDR3 residues: CASTSRDTEAFF. The CDR3 DNA follows: TGTGCCAGTACCTCAAGGGACACTGAAGCTTTCTTT.

The chain recombines TRBV5-1 with TRBJ1-3; D remains ambiguous. Looked up from germline, CDR1 is SGHRS and CDR2 is YFSETQ. The CDR3 covers 14 residues. Trimming removed 5 bases at V and 0 bases at J, with 9 bases between. The CDR3 region is CASSPGVSGNTIYF. The CDR3 DNA reads as TGCGCCAGCAGTCCCGGTGTCTCTGGAAACACCATATATTTT.

V is TRBV5-4 and J is TRBJ2-5, with 12 bases aligning to TRBD2. V lost 3 bases and J lost 5; bases outside the gene matches: 5. The CDR3 spans 15 residues. Germline CDR1 is SGHNT and CDR2 is YYREEE (reference sequence). The CDR3 sequence is CASSSTSGSGETQYF. The CDR3 region has the DNA TGTGCCAGCAGCTCGACTAGCGGGAGCGGGGAGACCCAGTACTTC.

The V gene is TRBV28, the J gene TRBJ2-1; maybe TRBD2 (7 bases). V was pared by 7 bases and J by 4 bases, with 17 bases between. CDR1 and CDR2 (germline): MDHEN, SYDVKM. This CDR3 has 15 residues. CDR3 sequence (DNA): TGTGCCAGCAACCAAGGGGGGGGGCATTACAATGAGCAGTTCTTC. It is translated as CASNQGGGHYNEQFF.

The chain has TRBV9 and TRBJ2-1, with D possibly TRBD2 on 6 matching bases. The CDR3 is 14 residues long. CDR1 is SGDLS and CDR2 is YYNGEE in the germline V gene. Trimming cost V 2 bases and J 6 bases, with 12 bases left between them. The CDR3 DNA follows: TGTGCCAGCAGCGTTAGTAGCGGAGGCAATGAGCAGTTCTTC. This gives the protein CASSVSSGGNEQFF.

V and J are TRBV7-9 and TRBJ2-5, with D unclear. V shed 5 bases and J shed 3 bases, with 22 bases lying between them. The CDR3 extends over 17 amino acids. CDR1 and CDR2 from the germline V gene are SEHNR and FQNEAQ (reference sequence). CDR3 protein: CASSPRIVEGLKETQYF. The CDR3 nucleotides read TGTGCCAGCAGCCCCCGTATTGTGGAAGGTTTGAAAGAGACCCAGTACTTC.

The chain carries TRBV30 and TRBJ1-3; D is possibly TRBD1 (5 bases). Looked up from germline, CDR1 is GTSNPN and CDR2 is SVGIG (reference sequence). CDR3 length: 14 residues. With 3 bases removed from V and 2 bases from J, the gap between germline ends came to 11 bases. CDR3 sequence: CAWSLGTAGNTIYF. The CDR3 region has the DNA TGTGCCTGGAGCCTCGGGACTGCTGGAAACACCATATATTTT.

The chain is built from TRBV5-1 and TRBJ1-4; 9 nucleotides agree with TRBD1. Germline-derived CDR1 and CDR2 are SGHRS and YFSETQ. The J segment lost 5 bases and the V segment lost 4 bases, leaving 6 bases of the junction unmatched. This CDR3 contains 15 residues. CDR3 coding DNA: TGCGCCAGCAGCAGCACCGGGACAGGGAATGAAAAACTGTTTTTT. Translated, it gives CASSSTGTGNEKLFF.

A single count supports this clone. The CDR3 DNA follows: TGTGCCAGCAGTAGGGGAGGACAGGGCCCCTGGTACTTC. Amino acids: CASSRGGQGPWYF. V is TRBV27 and J is TRBJ2-5; 8 positions match TRBD1. The CDR3 has 13 residues. Unmatched junction bases numbered 12, after V lost 5 bases and J lost 13 bases. Per the germline V gene, CDR1 is MNHEY and CDR2 is SMNVEV (reference sequence).

V is TRBV18 and J is TRBJ2-7; the match to TRBD1 covers 7 bases. Germline CDR1 reads KGHSH; CDR2 reads LQKENI. The CDR3 runs to 15 residues. V was clipped by 6 bases and J by 0 bases; unmatched bases: 8. This CDR3 is CASSPNRGDSYEQYF. The CDR3 DNA reads as TGTGCCAGCTCGCCAAACAGGGGAGACTCCTACGAGCAGTACTTC.

For this clone: One end of the junction fails to match germline, which may point to a read error. The V gene is TRBV5-6, the J gene TRBJ2-7; D unresolved. The CDR3 is 13 residues long. Germline V gives CDR1 SGHDT, CDR2 YYEEEE. Written as DNA, the CDR3 is TGTGCCAGCAGCTTGGCCCCGGGCCTCGAGCAGCACTTC. Its protein is CASSLAPGLEQHF.